Following are 18 T cell receptor beta chains from one sample sequenced in a study of early T cells in non-severe SARS-CoV-2 infection. Each CDR3 protein is one row after TCRdb ran MiXCR on the 5' RACE reads. This sample has some 66,000 distinct CDR3 sequences, with over 8% found just once. Sequencing used whole blood. These receptors were taken from an adult who was a healthcare worker with PCR-confirmed SARS-CoV-2 infection or an uninfected control (not recorded which).

This clonotype has at least ten counts. V and J are TRBV12-3 or TRBV12-4 and TRBJ2-5; D tentatively reads TRBD1 or TRBD2 (5 bases each). The CDR3 covers 17 residues. Trimming cost V 5 bases and J 2 bases, with 21 bases left between them. The CDR3 sequence is CASSPRGGPTEQETQYF. CDR3 nucleotide sequence: TGTGCCAGCAGTCCCCGGGGCGGTCCGACAGAGCAAGAGACCCAGTACTTC.

This clonotype was observed at least ten times. V and J are TRBV27 and TRBJ1-2; D unresolved. Trimming left V 2 bases short and J 4 bases short, with 11 bases between. Germline V CDR1 and CDR2: MNHEY, SMNVEV (reference sequence). The CDR3 runs 14 residues. CDR3 residues: CASSLSRFSYGYTF. CDR3 in DNA: TGTGCCAGCAGTTTAAGTCGGTTCTCCTATGGCTACACCTTC.

This clonotype has at least ten counts. The chain links TRBV19 to TRBJ1-6; TRBD1 matches 7 bases. Germline CDR1 and CDR2: LNHDA and SQIVND (reference sequence). CDR3 length: 13 residues. V shed 7 bases and J 8 bases; nucleotides not matched to a gene: 5. CDR3 sequence: CASNGQDHSPLHF. CDR3 nucleotides: TGTGCCAGTAACGGACAGGACCATTCACCCCTCCACTTT.

This clonotype was counted at least ten times. The chain employs TRBV23-1 and TRBJ2-2; D might be TRBD1 (5 bases). TRBV23-1 is marked as an open reading frame, function uncertain. The CDR3 sequence is 15 residues long. Trimming took 8 bases from V and 2 from J, leaving 15 bases between them. CDR3 bases: TGCGCCAGCGGACCTTTACAGGATAACACCGGGGAGCTGTTTTTT. This encodes CASGPLQDNTGELFF.

Only a few counts were recorded for this clonotype. The chain joins TRBV11-3 to TRBJ2-1; perhaps TRBD1 as D (6 bases). The CDR3 is 15 residues long. V dropped 5 bases and J dropped 6 bases, with 17 bases sitting between them. Germline CDR1 is SGHNT and CDR2 is YENEEA. DNA for the CDR3: TGTGCCAGCAGCCCAGCCGGGACAAGCCCCAATGAGCAGTTCTTC. Translated, it gives CASSPAGTSPNEQFF. Drawing the rest from reference TRBV11-3 and TRBJ2-1, the complete variable domain is EAGVVQSPRYKIIEKKQPVAFWCNPISGHNTLYWYLQNLGQGPELLIRYENEEAVDDSQLPKDRFSAERLKGVDSTLKIQPAELGDSAVYLCASSPAGTSPNEQFFGPGTRLTVL.

In this sample, this clonotype turned up a few times. The chain joins TRBV20-1 to TRBJ2-3; D not certain. This CDR3 region has 12 residues. The V gene's germline CDR1 is DFQATT and CDR2 SNEGSKA (reference sequence). Between the trimmed V and J ends, which lost 3 bases and 5 bases, there was a span of 9 bases. CDR3 loop: CSASVPGDTQYF. CDR3 DNA: TGCAGTGCTAGCGTCCCGGGAGATACGCAGTATTTT.

CDR3: CASSYGPAYNEQFF. As DNA, the CDR3 is TGTGCCAGCAGTTACGGGCCAGCCTACAATGAGCAGTTCTTC. The V and J genes are TRBV6-2 or TRBV6-3 and TRBJ2-1; D gene uncertain. This CDR3 contains 14 residues. Per germline, CDR1 MNHEY and CDR2 SVGEGT. Trimming removed 2 bases from V and 2 bases from J, with 7 bases in between.

V and J are TRBV7-3 and TRBJ2-2; D gene ambiguous. Germline V gives CDR1 SGHTA, CDR2 FQGTGA. V was shortened by 6 bases and J by 6 bases, with 11 bases between the two germline ends. This CDR3 comprises 13 residues. CDR3 DNA: TGTGCCAGCAGGTGGCCCCGGCCCGGGGAGCTGTTTTTT. This encodes CASRWPRPGELFF. The full variable domain, with the rest looked up from reference TRBV7-3 and TRBJ2-2, is GAGVSQTPSNKVTEKGKYVELRCDPISGHTALYWYRQSLGQGPEFLIYFQGTGAADDSGLPNDRFFAVRPEGSVSTLKIQRTERGDSAVYLCASRWPRPGELFFGEGSRLTVL.

The chain uses TRBV5-5 and TRBJ2-7; TRBD2 might be the D (5 bases). The V and J ends lost 2 bases and 2 bases respectively, with 8 bases between them. The CDR3 length is 13 residues. The germline V gene has CDR1 SGHKS and CDR2 YYEKEE (reference sequence). CDR3 bases: TGTGCCAGCAGCTTATCGGGGACCTACGAGCAGTACTTC. Translating gives CASSLSGTYEQYF.

This clonotype was detected only a few times. The gene calls are TRBV7-9 and TRBJ2-1, with unresolved D. The germline CDR1 and CDR2 sequences are SEHNR and FQNEAQ (reference sequence). The germline V and J ends were trimmed by 6 bases and 5 bases, with 17 bases remaining between them. The CDR3 is made up of 15 amino acids. CDR3 region: CASRARGRVDNEQFF. CDR3 DNA sequence: TGTGCCAGCAGAGCTCGTGGTAGGGTGGACAATGAGCAGTTCTTC.

This clonotype was found many times. The rearrangement links TRBV6-5 to TRBJ2-5, with D possibly TRBD1 on 6 matching bases. The CDR3 has 14 amino acids. Germline V gene data show CDR1 as MNHEY and CDR2 as SVGAGI. The germline V and J ends were trimmed by 6 bases and 7 bases, with 18 bases remaining between them. The CDR3 DNA follows: TGTGCCAGCAGCCAGAACAGGGAACGTGGGACCCAGTACTTC. Encoded protein: CASSQNRERGTQYF.

Ten or more counts support this clonotype. This chain links TRBV27 with TRBJ1-2; D is possibly TRBD1 (5 bases). The V gene lost 3 bases and the J gene lost 3 bases, with 14 bases spanning the gap. Germline lookup yields CDR1 MNHEY and CDR2 SMNVEV (reference sequence). CDR3 length: 15 amino acids. The CDR3 nucleotides are TGTGCCAGCAGTTTTCAGAGGGGAGGGTACTATGGCTACACCTTC. This encodes CASSFQRGGYYGYTF.

The chain employs TRBV30 and TRBJ2-4; D might be TRBD2 (6 bases). V shed 0 bases and J shed 10 bases, with 16 bases lying between them. The germline V gene encodes CDR1 GTSNPN and CDR2 SVGIG (reference sequence). This CDR3 comprises 14 residues. CDR3 in amino acids: CAWSVTGGKGIQYF. CDR3 coding DNA: TGTGCCTGGAGTGTAACTGGGGGGAAGGGGATTCAGTACTTC.

CDR3 protein: CSARVLGLAKDTQYF. The CDR3 nucleotides read TGCAGTGCTAGAGTTCTAGGACTAGCGAAGGATACGCAGTATTTT. This chain links TRBV20-1 with TRBJ2-3; 9 nucleotides align to TRBD2. Germline CDR1 and CDR2: DFQATT and SNEGSKA (reference sequence). Trimming at V came to 1 base and at J to 6 bases, leaving 8 bases not matched to a gene. The CDR3 totals 15 residues.

The genes are TRBV12-5 and TRBJ2-1; TRBD2 might be the D (6 bases). Trimming took 3 bases from V and 8 from J, leaving 8 bases between them. This CDR3 has 12 amino acids. The germline V gene encodes CDR1 LGHNT and CDR2 FRNRAP. The chain's CDR3 is CASGLGGHEQFF. In DNA form, the CDR3 reads TGTGCTAGTGGTTTAGGAGGGCATGAGCAGTTCTTC.

This clonotype showed up just a few times. The gene calls are TRBV25-1 and TRBJ2-5; tentative D call: TRBD1 (7 bases). Per the germline V gene, CDR1 is MGHDK and CDR2 is SYGVNS. Trimming stripped 1 base from V and 3 bases from J, with 12 bases between. The CDR3 is made up of 15 amino acids. In nucleotides, the CDR3 is TGTGCCAGCAGTGAATTGACAGGGAGGAAAGAGACCCAGTACTTC. This encodes CASSELTGRKETQYF.

The chain combines TRBV28 with TRBJ2-3; D is ambiguous. Trimming shortened V by 5 bases and J by 2 bases, and 5 bases separated the two germline ends. The CDR3 contains 12 residues. Germline CDR1 reads MDHEN; CDR2 reads SYDVKM. This CDR3 reads CASSGVTDTQYF. DNA of the CDR3: TGTGCCAGCAGTGGAGTCACAGATACGCAGTATTTT.

J is TRBJ2-3 and V is TRBV29-1; 11 bases agree with TRBD2. From germline, CDR1 is SQVTM and CDR2 ANQGSEA. Trimming at V came to 3 bases and at J to 6 bases, leaving 8 bases not matched to a gene. The CDR3 runs 15 residues. Here the CDR3 reads CSVDRGTSGSDTQYF. The CDR3, as DNA: TGCAGCGTTGATCGGGGAACTAGCGGGAGTGATACGCAGTATTTT.